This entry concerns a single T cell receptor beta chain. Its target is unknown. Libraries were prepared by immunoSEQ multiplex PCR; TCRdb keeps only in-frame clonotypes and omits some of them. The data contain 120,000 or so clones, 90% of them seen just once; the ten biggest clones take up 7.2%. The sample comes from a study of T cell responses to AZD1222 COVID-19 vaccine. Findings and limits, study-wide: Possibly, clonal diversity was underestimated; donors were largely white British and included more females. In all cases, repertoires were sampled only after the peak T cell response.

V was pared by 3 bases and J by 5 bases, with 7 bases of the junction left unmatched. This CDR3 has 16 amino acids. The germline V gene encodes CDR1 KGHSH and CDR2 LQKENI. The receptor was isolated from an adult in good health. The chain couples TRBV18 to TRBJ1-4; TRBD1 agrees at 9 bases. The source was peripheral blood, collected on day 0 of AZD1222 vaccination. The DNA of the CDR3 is TGTGCCAGCTCACCGATAACCGGGACAGGGAATGAAAAACTGTTTTTT. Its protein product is CASSPITGTGNEKLFF. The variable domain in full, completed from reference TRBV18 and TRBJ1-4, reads NAGVMQNPRHLVRRRGQEARLRCSPMKGHSHVYWYRQLPEEGLKFMVYLQKENIIDESGMPKERFSAEFPKEGPSILRIQQVVRGDSAAYFCASSPITGTGNEKLFFGSGTQLSVL.